The present T cell receptor (beta chain) was sequenced within a study of shared clonotypes between healthy human individuals. Study information: Two women and a few men aged 18 to 49 served as donors.

Unmatched junction bases numbered 5, after V lost 1 base and J lost 5 bases. The CDR3 extends over 17 amino acids. From germline, CDR1 is MDHEN and CDR2 SYDVKM. Concerning this clone itself: Its antigen is still unknown.

Terminally differentiated effector memory CD45RA+ cells were left out of the naive CD8 fraction, which was CD45RO-negative and positively selected for CCR7. The study, taken as a whole, reports: A few donors showed sharing of 4.5% to 6% of naive CD4 clonotypes.

Per the original methods: With immunoSEQ giving junction-only sequences and no quality scores, filtering differed. Using immunoSEQ multiplex PCR, the repertoire was profiled, and TCRdb retains in-frame clones only, with some absent. V, J and clone size were drawn from that table, and D and trimming were deduced from the DNA. The sample contains around 2.1 million clones, 93% of which appear only once. The chain uses TRBV28 and TRBJ2-3; 14 bases line up with TRBD2. This TCR was recovered from a man aged 18 to 35 in good health. Some clones in this sample may be carry-over from other donors' samples. Sample: naive CD8+ T cells from PBMCs. The CDR3: CASSLLGLAGVGDTQYF. Written as DNA, the CDR3 is TGTGCCAGCAGTTTATTGGGACTAGCGGGAGTCGGAGATACGCAGTATTTT.